A selection of T cell receptor beta chains follows, all from one sample in a study of cytomegalovirus exposure and HLA in healthy donors. The assay was immunoSEQ multiplex PCR, and TCRdb's table has in-frame clones only and misses some. The sample has roughly 120,000 clones, around four fifths seen once. Sequenced input: PBMCs. These receptors were taken from a young man in good health and CMV-seropositive. The CDR3 runs from the conserved cysteine through the conserved F or W. A D gene is named only where the DNA matches it firmly. Clone size appears in some rows only: once, few, many, or a class for an expanded clone.

v_gene	d_gene	abundance	j_gene	CDR3nt	CDR3aa
TRBV4-2	-	few	TRBJ2-5	TGTGCCAGCAGCCAAAACCGGGGAGGAGAGACCCAGTACTTC	CASSQNRGGETQYF
TRBV5-1	-	once	TRBJ1-3	TGCGCCAGCAGCTTGGGACAAATCTCTGGAAACACCATATATTTT	CASSLGQISGNTIYF
TRBV6-1	-	-	TRBJ2-7	TGTGCCATCAAAGGGGATCGCGACGAGCAGTACTTC	CAIKGDRDEQYF
TRBV12-5	-	few	TRBJ1-4	TGTGCTAGTGGGAGGGCGGGTGAAAAACTGTTTTTT	CASGRAGEKLFF
TRBV12-5	-	-	TRBJ2-5	TGTGCTAGTGGTTTGGTACGGGGGATGCGGGGGACCCAGTACTTC	CASGLVRGMRGTQYF
TRBV11-2	TRBD2	-	TRBJ2-7	TGTGCCAGCAGCGCCTCTAGCGGGGGGGCCTACGAGCAGTACTTC	CASSASSGGAYEQYF
TRBV25-1	-	-	TRBJ1-2	TGTGCCAGCAGTGAAGATCAGGGCTACACCTTC	CASSEDQGYTF
TRBV2	-	once	TRBJ2-7	TGTGCCAGCAGTGCGGGGGGTCAGGGGTCCTACGAGCAGTACTTC	CASSAGGQGSYEQYF
TRBV12-5	TRBD2	-	TRBJ2-7	TGTGCTAGTGGTTTTCCGACTAGCGGGGGGTCCTACGAGCAGTACTTC	CASGFPTSGGSYEQYF
TRBV5-1	TRBD2	-	TRBJ2-1	TGCGCCAGCAGCTCGTCCGGGACTAGCAGATTCAATGAGCAGTTCTTC	CASSSSGTSRFNEQFF
TRBV5-1	TRBD1	few	TRBJ2-2	TGCGCCAGCAGCGTGACAGGGACCGTCACCGGGGAGCTGTTTTTT	CASSVTGTVTGELFF
TRBV4-1	TRBD2	once	TRBJ2-3	TGCGCCAGCAGCCAAGATTTTGCTAGCGGGGGGGCCTTTGGCGCAGATACGCAGTATTTT	CASSQDFASGGAFGADTQYF
TRBV9	-	-	TRBJ1-2	TGTGCCAGCAGCGTAGGGGCGAAACCTAACTATGGCTACACCTTC	CASSVGAKPNYGYTF